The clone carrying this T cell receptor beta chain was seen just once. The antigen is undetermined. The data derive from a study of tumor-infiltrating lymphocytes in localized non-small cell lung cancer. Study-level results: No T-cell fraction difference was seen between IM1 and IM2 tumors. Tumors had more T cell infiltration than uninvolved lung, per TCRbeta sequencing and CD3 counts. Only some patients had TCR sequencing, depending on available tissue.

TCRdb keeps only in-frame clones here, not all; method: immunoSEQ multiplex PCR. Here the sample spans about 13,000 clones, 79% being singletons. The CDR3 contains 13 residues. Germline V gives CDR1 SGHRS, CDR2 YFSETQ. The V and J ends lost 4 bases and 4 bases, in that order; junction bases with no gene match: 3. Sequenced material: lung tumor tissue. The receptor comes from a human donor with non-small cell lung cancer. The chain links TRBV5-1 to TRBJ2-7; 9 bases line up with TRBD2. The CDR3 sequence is CASSPTSGYEQYF. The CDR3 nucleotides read TGCGCCAGCAGCCCGACTAGCGGATACGAGCAGTACTTC.